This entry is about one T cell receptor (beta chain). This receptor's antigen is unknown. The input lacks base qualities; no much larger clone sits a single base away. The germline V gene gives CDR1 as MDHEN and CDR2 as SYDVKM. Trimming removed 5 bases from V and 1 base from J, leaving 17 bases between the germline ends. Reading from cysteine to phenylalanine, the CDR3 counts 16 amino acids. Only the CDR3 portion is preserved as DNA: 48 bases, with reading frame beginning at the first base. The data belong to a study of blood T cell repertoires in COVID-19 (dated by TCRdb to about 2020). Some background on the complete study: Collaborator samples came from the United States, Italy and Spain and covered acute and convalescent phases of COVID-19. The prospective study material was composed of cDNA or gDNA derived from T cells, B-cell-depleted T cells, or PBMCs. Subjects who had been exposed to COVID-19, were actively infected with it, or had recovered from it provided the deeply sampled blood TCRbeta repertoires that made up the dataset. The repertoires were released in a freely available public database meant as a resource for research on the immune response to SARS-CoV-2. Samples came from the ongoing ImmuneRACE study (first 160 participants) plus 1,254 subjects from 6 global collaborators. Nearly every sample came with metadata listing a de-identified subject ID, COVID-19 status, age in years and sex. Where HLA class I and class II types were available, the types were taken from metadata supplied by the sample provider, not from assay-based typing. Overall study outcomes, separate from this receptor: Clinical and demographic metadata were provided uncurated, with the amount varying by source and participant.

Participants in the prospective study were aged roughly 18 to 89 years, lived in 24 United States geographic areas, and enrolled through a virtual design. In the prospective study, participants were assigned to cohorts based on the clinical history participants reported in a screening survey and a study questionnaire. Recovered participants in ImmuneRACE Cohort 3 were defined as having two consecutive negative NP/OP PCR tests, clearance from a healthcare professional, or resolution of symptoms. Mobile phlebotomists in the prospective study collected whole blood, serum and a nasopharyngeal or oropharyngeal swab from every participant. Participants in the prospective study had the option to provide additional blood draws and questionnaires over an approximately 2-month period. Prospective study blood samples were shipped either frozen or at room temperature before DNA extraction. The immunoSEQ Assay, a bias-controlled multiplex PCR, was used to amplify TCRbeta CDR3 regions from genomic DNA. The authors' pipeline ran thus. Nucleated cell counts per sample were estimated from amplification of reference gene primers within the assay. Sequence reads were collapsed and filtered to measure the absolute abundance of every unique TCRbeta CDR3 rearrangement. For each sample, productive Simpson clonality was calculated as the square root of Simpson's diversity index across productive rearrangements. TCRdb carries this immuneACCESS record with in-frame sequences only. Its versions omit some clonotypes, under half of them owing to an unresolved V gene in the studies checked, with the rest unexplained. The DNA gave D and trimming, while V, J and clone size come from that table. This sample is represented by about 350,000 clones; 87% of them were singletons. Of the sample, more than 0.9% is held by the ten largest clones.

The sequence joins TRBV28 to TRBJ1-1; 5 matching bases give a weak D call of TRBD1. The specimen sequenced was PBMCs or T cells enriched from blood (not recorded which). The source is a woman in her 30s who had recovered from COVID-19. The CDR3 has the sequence CASSLTGHRPNTEAFF. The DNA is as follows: TGTGCCAGCAGTCTTACAGGTCACAGACCGAACACTGAAGCTTTCTTT.